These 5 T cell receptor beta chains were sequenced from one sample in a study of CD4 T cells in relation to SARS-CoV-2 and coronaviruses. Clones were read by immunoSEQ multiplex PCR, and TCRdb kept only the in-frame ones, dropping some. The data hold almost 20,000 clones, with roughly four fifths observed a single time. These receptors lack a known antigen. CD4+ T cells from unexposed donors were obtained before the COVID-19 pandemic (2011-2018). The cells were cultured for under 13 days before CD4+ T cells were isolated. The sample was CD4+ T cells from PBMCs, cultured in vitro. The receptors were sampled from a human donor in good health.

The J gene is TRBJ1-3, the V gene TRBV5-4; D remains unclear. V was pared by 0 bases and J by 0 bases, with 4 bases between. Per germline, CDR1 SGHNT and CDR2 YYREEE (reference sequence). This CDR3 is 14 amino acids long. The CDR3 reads CASSLENSGNTIYF. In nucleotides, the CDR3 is TGTGCCAGCAGCTTGGAAAACTCTGGAAACACCATATATTTT.

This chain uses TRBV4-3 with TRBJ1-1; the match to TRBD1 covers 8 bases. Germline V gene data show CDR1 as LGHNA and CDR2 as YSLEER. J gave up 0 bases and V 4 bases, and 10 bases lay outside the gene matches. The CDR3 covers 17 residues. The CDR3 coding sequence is TGCGCCAGCAGCCGACGGGCAGGGGGCTCTATGAACACTGAAGCTTTCTTT. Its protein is CASSRRAGGSMNTEAFF.

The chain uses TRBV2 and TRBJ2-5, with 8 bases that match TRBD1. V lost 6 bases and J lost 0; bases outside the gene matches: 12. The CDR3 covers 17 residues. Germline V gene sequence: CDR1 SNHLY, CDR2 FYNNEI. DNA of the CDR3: TGTGCCAGCAGCCAACCGGGACAGGCCTCGTACCAAGAGACCCAGTACTTC. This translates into CASSQPGQASYQETQYF.

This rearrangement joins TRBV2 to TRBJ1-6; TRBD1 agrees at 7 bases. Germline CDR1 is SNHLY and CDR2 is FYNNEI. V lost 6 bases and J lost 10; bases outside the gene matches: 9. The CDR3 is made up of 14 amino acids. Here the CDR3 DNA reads TGTGCCAGCAGCATAACAACAGGGGAATCACCCCTCCACTTT. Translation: CASSITTGESPLHF.

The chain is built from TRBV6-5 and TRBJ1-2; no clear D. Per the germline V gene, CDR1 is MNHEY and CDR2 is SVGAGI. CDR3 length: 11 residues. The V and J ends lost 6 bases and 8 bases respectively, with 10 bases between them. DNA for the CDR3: TGTGCCAGCAGCTCAGACGGGGGCTACACCTTC. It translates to CASSSDGGYTF.